The source of this T cell receptor (beta chain) is a study of read filtering for tumor transcriptome and immune sequencing. Study results and limitations: This fraction held mixed bone marrow immune cells after CD138-negative sorting. Without single-read clonotypes, shared clonotype proportions correlated more between IR-seq and RNA-seq.

Trimming pared 6 bases from V and 6 bases from J, leaving 24 bases between. The CDR3 loop spans 17 amino acids. In germline, CDR1 is MNHEY, CDR2 SVGEGT. This clonotype came up many times. Its antigen is not known. This library used roughly 430 ng RNA and molecular barcoded adaptors spanning alpha/delta and beta/gamma chains. TCRdb processed the reads anew with MiXCR; each CDR3 protein has one entry. The repertoire holds some 40,000 distinct CDR3 sequences, with 13% to 15% as singletons. V is TRBV6-2 or TRBV6-3 and J is TRBJ2-1; weak D call: TRBD2 (5 bases). The source material was a population of CD138-negative cells sorted from bone marrow. The sequence was obtained from a donor older than 35 with multiple myeloma. The CDR3 coding sequence is TGTGCCAGCAGCCCCCAACCCCTACTAGTGCGGAGCAATGAGCAGTTCTTC. Translated, it gives CASSPQPLLVRSNEQFF.